These 26 T cell receptor beta chains were all obtained from the same sample, sequenced in a study of quantifying T cell responses using KT2 cells. Study-level background: cDNA was made from DNase-treated RNA using alpha and beta constant primers.

A single-stranded UMI oligo with SP2 sequence was ligated to cDNA 3' ends. An equimolar mix of RC1.1 and RC1.2 primed the beta chain across TRBC1 and TRBC2. TCRdb redid the calling of the UMI-ligation and nested PCR reads with MiXCR, one entry per CDR3 protein. The data contain 52,000 or so distinct CDR3 sequences, 9% to 15% of them singletons. The sample was PBMCs spiked with cells of the T cell clone KT2. The receptor source for this set is a human donor.

V usage is TRBV6-5 and J usage is TRBJ2-1; 8 nucleotides align to TRBD1. J lost 5 bases, V lost 6 bases, and 9 bases had no gene match. From germline, CDR1 is MNHEY and CDR2 SVGAGI. This CDR3 spans 15 amino acids. CDR3 in amino acids: CASSSDRGRHNEQFF. The CDR3 region has the DNA TGTGCCAGCAGCAGCGACAGGGGTCGGCACAATGAGCAGTTCTTC.

V and J are TRBV12-5 and TRBJ2-1; D possibly uses TRBD1 or TRBD2 (5 bases each). This CDR3 has 17 residues. Germline values: CDR1 LGHNT, CDR2 FRNRAP. The germline V and J ends were trimmed by 1 base and 6 bases, with 19 bases remaining between them. The CDR3 sequence: CASGLERSRGRSNEQFF. The CDR3 region has the DNA TGTGCTAGTGGTTTGGAAAGGTCTAGGGGACGGTCCAATGAGCAGTTCTTC.

In this sample, this clonotype turned up a few times. The genes are TRBV7-9 and TRBJ1-1; 8 bases agree with TRBD1. CDR1 SEHNR and CDR2 FQNEAQ come from the germline V gene (reference sequence). This CDR3 contains 15 residues. The V gene end was trimmed by 3 bases and the J gene end by 5 bases; junction bases not matched to a gene: 8. DNA for the CDR3: TGTGCCAGCAGCTTCGGAACAGGGGGAAAAACTGAAGCTTTCTTT. Protein: CASSFGTGGKTEAFF.

The chain joins TRBV5-1 to TRBJ2-3, with 10 nucleotides matching TRBD2. With 2 bases clipped from V and 5 bases from J, the junction kept 8 bases outside the gene matches. Per the germline V gene, CDR1 is SGHRS and CDR2 is YFSETQ. The CDR3 spans 16 residues. For the CDR3, the DNA is TGCGCCAGCAGCTTTTCTAGCGGGAGTTCAATAGATACGCAGTATTTT. Translated, it gives CASSFSSGSSIDTQYF.

The chain joins TRBV20-1 to TRBJ2-1, with 9 bases fitting TRBD2. The CDR3 has 14 residues. Germline V CDR1 and CDR2: DFQATT, SNEGSKA (reference sequence). The ends lost 4 bases at V and 0 bases at J; junction bases unmatched: 1. DNA for the CDR3: TGCAGTGCTAAGCGGGAGGCCTCCTACAATGAGCAGTTCTTC. Protein sequence: CSAKREASYNEQFF.

This clonotype was found many times. This sequence joins TRBV3-1 and TRBJ1-1; D remains unclear. V shed 0 bases and J shed 8 bases, with 10 bases lying between them. The germline V gene encodes CDR1 LGHDT and CDR2 YNNKEL (reference sequence). CDR3 length: 13 residues. CDR3 in DNA: TGTGCCAGCAGCCAAGATCACCGGAGGGAAGCTTTCTTT. Protein product: CASSQDHRREAFF.

The genes are TRBV12-3 or TRBV12-4 and TRBJ1-2; TRBD1 is a possible D gene (6 bases). The CDR3 length is 12 residues. Between the trimmed V and J ends, which lost 7 bases and 7 bases, there was a span of 13 bases. The CDR3, as DNA: TGTGCCAGCACCTTGGACAGTGCTGGCTACACCTTC. Translation gives CASTLDSAGYTF.

The chain is built from TRBV10-3 and TRBJ2-5; D unclear. V shed 5 bases and J shed 5 bases, with 15 bases lying between them. The CDR3 covers 14 residues. Looked up from germline, CDR1 is ENHRY and CDR2 is SYGVKD. Here the CDR3 DNA reads TGTGCCATCAGTCGTCTAGAAGTCGGGGAGACCCAGTACTTC. Translated, it gives CAISRLEVGETQYF.

This clonotype was counted only a few times. The chain is built from TRBV6-2 or TRBV6-3 and TRBJ2-7; D remains unclear. V was pared by 7 bases and J by 2 bases, with 18 bases between. The CDR3 has 15 amino acids. Per germline, CDR1 MNHEY and CDR2 SVGEGT. Here the CDR3 reads CASTRWTLGPYEQYF. CDR3 sequence (DNA): TGTGCCAGCACCAGATGGACCCTAGGGCCCTACGAGCAGTACTTC.

This clonotype has only a few counts. The CDR3 sequence: CASSLVLQSDTQYF. For the CDR3, the DNA is TGTGCCAGCAGTTTAGTCCTACAGTCGGATACGCAGTATTTT. J is TRBJ2-3 and V is TRBV12-3 or TRBV12-4, with D unresolved. The CDR3 is 14 residues long. The ends were cut back, 1 base at V and 6 bases at J, with 11 bases in the middle.

The V call is TRBV27, the J call TRBJ1-2, with TRBD1 matching over 10 bases. This CDR3 spans 15 amino acids. The V gene end was trimmed by 6 bases and the J gene end by 8 bases; junction bases not matched to a gene: 12. In germline, CDR1 is MNHEY, CDR2 SMNVEV (reference sequence). In DNA, the CDR3 is TGTGCCAGCAGGAGACAGGGGGCTGATTTTGGCGGCTACACCTTC. Protein sequence: CASRRQGADFGGYTF.

The gene calls are TRBV20-1 and TRBJ1-4, with D uncertain. CDR3 length: 13 amino acids. In germline, CDR1 is DFQATT, CDR2 SNEGSKA (reference sequence). Trimming pared 6 bases from V and 3 bases from J, leaving 11 bases between. CDR3 in amino acids: CSAKIEANEKLFF. The DNA for the CDR3 is TGCAGTGCCAAAATCGAAGCTAATGAAAAACTGTTTTTT.

J is TRBJ2-1 and V is TRBV10-3, with TRBD2 matching over 9 bases. The CDR3 covers 17 residues. After removal of 4 bases from V and 6 bases from J, the junction contained 13 bases not matched to a gene. The germline CDR1 and CDR2 sequences are ENHRY and SYGVKD. The CDR3 protein is CAISVGGGAAVRNEQFF. CDR3 DNA: TGTGCCATCAGTGTCGGCGGGGGGGCCGCCGTGCGCAATGAGCAGTTCTTC.

Only a few counts were recorded for this clonotype. The gene calls are TRBV5-4 and TRBJ2-1; D may correspond to TRBD1 or TRBD2 (5 bases each). V gave up 3 bases and J gave up 7 bases, with 11 bases separating them. CDR1 and CDR2 (germline): SGHNT, YYREEE (reference sequence). CDR3 length equals 13 residues. The DNA for the CDR3 is TGTGCCAGCAGCTCCGGGACCTCTAATGAGCAGTTCTTC. This sequence encodes CASSSGTSNEQFF.

In its sample, this clonotype was seen a few times. The chain uses TRBV18 and TRBJ1-1, with TRBD1 matching over 7 bases. The germline gives CDR1 KGHSH, CDR2 LQKENI. Losses at the gene ends were 5 bases for V and 6 bases for J; bases not matched to a gene: 6. This CDR3 spans 13 amino acids. The DNA for the CDR3 is TGTGCCAGCTCATCAAAACAGGGGTCTGAAGCTTTCTTT. It specifies CASSSKQGSEAFF.

The chain is built from TRBV7-9 and TRBJ2-5; possible D gene TRBD1, 6 bases. V lost 6 bases and J lost 2, with 13 bases in between. Germline V gene lookup returns CDR1 SEHNR and CDR2 FQNEAQ (reference sequence). The CDR3 loop spans 14 amino acids. The CDR3 DNA reads as TGTGCCAGCAGGATAGGGGGACCGCAAGAGACCCAGTACTTC. Residues: CASRIGGPQETQYF.

This clonotype was detected only a few times. The chain couples TRBV9 to TRBJ2-1, with 10 bases aligning to TRBD2. J lost 7 bases, V lost 3 bases, and 10 bases had no gene match. Germline loops: CDR1 SGDLS, CDR2 YYNGEE. The CDR3 runs to 16 residues. As DNA, the CDR3 is TGTGCCAGCAGCGCCCGGACTAGCGGACTCGTAAATGAGCAGTTCTTC. Translating it yields CASSARTSGLVNEQFF.

This sequence joins TRBV25-1 and TRBJ2-3; D may correspond to TRBD1 or TRBD2 (5 bases each). CDR3 length equals 16 residues. Germline CDR1 MGHDK, CDR2 SYGVNS. Between the trimmed V and J ends, which lost 6 bases and 4 bases, there was a span of 20 bases. Written as DNA, the CDR3 is TGTGCCAGCAGCGCTCCCGGGGACCACAACTCAGATACGCAGTATTTT. Translation: CASSAPGDHNSDTQYF. The full variable domain, with the rest looked up from reference TRBV25-1 and TRBJ2-3, is EADIYQTPRYLVIGTGKKITLECSQTMGHDKMYWYQQDPGMELHLIHYSYGVNSTEKGDLSSESTVSRIRTEHFPLTLESARPSHTSQYLCASSAPGDHNSDTQYFGPGTRLTVL.

CDR3 nucleotides: TGTGCCAGCAGGGCAGACAGTTCTTACTACAATGAGCAGTTCTTC. Protein product: CASRADSSYYNEQFF. The chain carries TRBV14 and TRBJ2-1, with a possible D match to TRBD1 (5 bases). Per the germline V gene, CDR1 is SGHDN and CDR2 is FVKESK. The CDR3 sequence is 15 residues long. Trimming left V 6 bases short and J 3 bases short, with 15 bases between.

The J gene is TRBJ2-5, the V gene TRBV6-2 or TRBV6-3; perhaps D is TRBD1 or TRBD2 (5 bases each). Trimming cost V 0 bases and J 2 bases, with 13 bases left between them. Germline loops: CDR1 MNHEY, CDR2 SVGEGT. The CDR3 consists of 16 residues. CDR3 sequence reads: CASSYSFRDGQETQYF. CDR3 in DNA: TGTGCCAGCAGTTACTCCTTCCGGGACGGGCAAGAGACCCAGTACTTC.

This clonotype was counted between two and nine times. J is TRBJ1-5 and V is TRBV6-6; 8 bases match TRBD1. In germline, CDR1 is MNHNY, CDR2 SVGAGI (reference sequence). The CDR3 sequence is 15 residues long. V was pared by 4 bases and J by 11 bases, with 13 bases of the junction left unmatched. CDR3 nucleotides: TGTGCCAGCAGTTCGCGGACAGGGAGGGAAAAGACCCAGCATTTT. Its translation is CASSSRTGREKTQHF.

This clonotype was observed a handful of times. CDR3 in DNA: TGTGCCAGCAGACGACCTCAAACAGATACGCAGTATTTT. Protein sequence: CASRRPQTDTQYF. The V call is TRBV6-2 or TRBV6-3, the J call TRBJ2-3; D call uncertain. Germline CDR1 reads MNHEY; CDR2 reads SVGEGT. Trimming left V 6 bases short and J 3 bases short, with 10 bases between. The CDR3 has 13 residues.

J is TRBJ2-1 and V is TRBV5-1; 12 bases are a match to TRBD1. CDR3 length: 16 residues. Germline trimming cut 4 bases from V and 5 bases from J; bases unmatched to any gene: 7. Germline V gene sequence: CDR1 SGHRS, CDR2 YFSETQ. CDR3 DNA sequence: TGCGCCAGCAGCCCGGGGGACAGGGGGCGGAACAATGAGCAGTTCTTC. This codes for CASSPGDRGRNNEQFF.

This chain connects TRBV4-2 to TRBJ2-7; 9 nucleotides line up with TRBD2. This CDR3 is 18 amino acids long. With 4 bases clipped from V and 3 bases from J, the junction kept 16 bases outside the gene matches. Germline CDR1 reads LGHNA; CDR2 reads YNFKEQ. This chain's CDR3 is CASSRGRPGASGNYEQYF. CDR3 nucleotides: TGTGCCAGCAGCCGCGGACGACCAGGGGCTAGCGGGAACTACGAGCAGTACTTC.

At least ten counts were recorded for this clonotype. The gene calls are TRBV20-1 and TRBJ2-3; no definite D call. The CDR3 runs 12 residues. Germline V gene sequence: CDR1 DFQATT, CDR2 SNEGSKA (reference sequence). With 6 bases removed from V and 6 bases from J, the gap between germline ends came to 13 bases. The CDR3 region is CSATIATDTQYF. The CDR3 DNA sequence: TGCAGTGCCACCATAGCAACCGATACGCAGTATTTT.

V gene TRBV7-2 combines with J gene TRBJ2-3, with D perhaps matching TRBD2 (6 bases). CDR1 and CDR2 from the germline V gene are SGHTA and FQGNSA. This CDR3 has 14 amino acids. V lost 5 bases to trimming and J lost 0 bases, with 9 bases between them. CDR3 DNA: TGTGCCAGCAGCGTGGGGGGAAGCACAGATACGCAGTATTTT. Translated: CASSVGGSTDTQYF.